Following are 14 T cell receptor beta chains from one sample sequenced in a study of cytomegalovirus exposure and HLA in healthy donors. With 60 Vbeta and 13 Jbeta primers, the PCR was carried out. Data came from immunoSEQ multiplex PCR; TCRdb stores just in-frame clones and leaves some out. Of under 200,000 clones in the sample, 75% to 90% were seen once. Sequences were obtained from PBMCs. These receptors were collected from a male donor in good health and CMV-seropositive.

The V call is TRBV7-2, the J call TRBJ1-1; 7 bases fit TRBD1. The CDR3 sequence is 14 residues long. V lost 4 bases and J lost 8; bases outside the gene matches: 10. CDR1 is SGHTA and CDR2 is FQGNSA in the germline V gene. CDR3 in amino acids: CASSSNRGRYEAFF. The CDR3 DNA sequence: TGTGCCAGCAGCTCCAACAGGGGAAGGTACGAAGCTTTCTTT.

This chain connects TRBV2 to TRBJ1-5; no clear D gene. The V and J ends lost 3 bases and 4 bases respectively, with 13 bases between them. The CDR3 runs to 15 residues. Germline CDR1 and CDR2: SNHLY and FYNNEI. The CDR3: CASSERALGNQPQHF. The CDR3 coding sequence is TGTGCCAGCAGTGAGAGGGCCCTGGGTAATCAGCCCCAGCATTTT. Complete variable domain (other parts from reference TRBV2 and TRBJ1-5): EPEVTQTPSHQVTQMGQEVILRCVPISNHLYFYWYRQILGQKVEFLVSFYNNEISEKSEIFDDQFSVERPDGSNFTLKIRSTKLEDSAMYFCASSERALGNQPQHFGDGTRLSIL.

This chain links TRBV30 with TRBJ1-2, with no clear D. The V end was cut by 2 bases, the J end by 0 bases, with 4 bases between. Germline loops: CDR1 GTSNPN, CDR2 SVGIG (reference sequence). The CDR3 is made up of 12 amino acids. The chain's CDR3 is CAWSITNYGYTF. As DNA, the CDR3 is TGTGCCTGGAGTATAACTAACTATGGCTACACCTTC.

J is TRBJ2-7 and V is TRBV28; 10 bases fit TRBD1. V was pared by 3 bases and J by 6 bases, with 8 bases of the junction left unmatched. This CDR3 contains 15 residues. Germline V lookup: CDR1 MDHEN, CDR2 SYDVKM. The CDR3 DNA follows: TGTGCCAGCAGTTTCGCAGGGACAGGGGTCCCCGAGCAGTACTTC. Translation gives CASSFAGTGVPEQYF.

This clone was detected a few times. An end of the junction does not agree with germline; a read error may underlie this. This chain uses TRBV27 with TRBJ2-3; TRBD2 matches at 7 bases. CDR1 and CDR2 from the germline V gene are MNHEY and SMNVEV (reference sequence). The CDR3 extends over 13 amino acids. The DNA for the CDR3 is TGTGCCAGCAGTCCGACGGGACTATCGGTCCGTTTTTTT. It translates to CASSPTGLSVRFF.

The gene calls are TRBV9 and TRBJ2-2, with D possibly TRBD1 on 6 matching bases. Trimming shortened V by 2 bases and J by 4 bases, and 18 bases separated the two germline ends. This CDR3 region has 17 residues. Per germline, CDR1 SGDLS and CDR2 YYNGEE. The CDR3, as DNA: TGTGCCAGCAGCGTCCCGGACAGAGCCCCAACCACCGGGGAGCTGTTTTTT. Its translation is CASSVPDRAPTTGELFF.

The V call is TRBV29-1, the J call TRBJ2-7; D is uncertain. Germline V lookup: CDR1 SQVTM, CDR2 ANQGSEA. The CDR3 has 14 residues. V lost 1 base and J lost 4, with 14 bases in between. CDR3: CSVEVYRHPYEQYF. CDR3 nucleotides: TGCAGCGTTGAAGTTTACAGACACCCTTACGAGCAGTACTTC.

The J gene is TRBJ1-3, the V gene TRBV7-2, with D possibly matching TRBD1 (5 bases). The germline CDR1 and CDR2 sequences are SGHTA and FQGNSA. V lost 1 base and J 2 bases, leaving 18 bases between the germline ends. This CDR3 region has 18 residues. In DNA, the CDR3 is TGTGCCAGCAGCTTAGAAGTACGACACCGGGGGACTGGAAACACCATATATTTT. Protein: CASSLEVRHRGTGNTIYF.

This clone was seen a few times. A junction boundary mismatches the germline segment, possibly from a read error. This rearrangement joins TRBV7-9 to TRBJ2-7, with D perhaps matching TRBD1 or TRBD2 (5 bases each). The CDR3 covers 18 residues. Germline V CDR1 and CDR2: SEHNR, FQNEAQ (reference sequence). The CDR3 loop is CSSSLGSRGVRKFYEQYF. The DNA of the CDR3 is TGTTCCAGCAGCTTAGGGAGTAGGGGCGTCCGCAAGTTCTACGAGCAGTACTTC.

The genes are TRBV25-1 and TRBJ1-3; a weak D match, TRBD1 (6 bases). CDR1 is MGHDK and CDR2 is SYGVNS in the germline V gene. Trimming took 5 bases from V and 4 from J, leaving 15 bases between them. The CDR3 has 15 residues. For the CDR3, the DNA is TGTGCCAGCAGTCGAGGGGGGGGTTTGGGAAACACCATATATTTT. It translates to CASSRGGGLGNTIYF.

The V call is TRBV5-1, the J call TRBJ2-7, with 7 bases identical to TRBD1. The CDR3 extends over 14 amino acids. The V and J ends lost 4 bases and 2 bases, in that order; junction bases with no gene match: 6. Germline loops: CDR1 SGHRS, CDR2 YFSETQ. CDR3: CASSPMDRTYEQYF. DNA for the CDR3: TGCGCCAGCAGCCCAATGGACAGGACCTACGAGCAGTACTTC.

V usage is TRBV2 and J usage is TRBJ2-5; D is uncertain. The CDR3 spans 11 residues. Trimming shortened V by 8 bases and J by 2 bases, and 6 bases separated the two germline ends. Germline V gene sequence: CDR1 SNHLY, CDR2 FYNNEI. CDR3 sequence: CASPLQETQYF. For the CDR3, the DNA is TGTGCCAGCCCCCTACAAGAGACCCAGTACTTC.

The rearrangement uses TRBV7-2 and TRBJ2-1; D ambiguous. The V gene's germline CDR1 is SGHTA and CDR2 FQGNSA. The CDR3 consists of 14 residues. V was cut by 6 bases and J by 1 base, with 10 bases left in between. The CDR3 DNA follows: TGTGCCAGCAGGTCTAAGCCTTCCTACAATGAGCAGTTCTTC. This codes for CASRSKPSYNEQFF.

The V and J genes are TRBV4-1 and TRBJ2-7; maybe TRBD2 (5 bases). V lost 0 bases and J 4 bases, leaving 13 bases between the germline ends. The germline V gene encodes CDR1 MGHRA and CDR2 YSYEKL. The CDR3 length is 15 residues. CDR3 protein: CASSQEEGRGYEQYF. For the CDR3, the DNA is TGCGCCAGCAGCCAAGAAGAGGGTCGAGGATACGAGCAGTACTTC.